This entry lists 20 T cell receptor beta chains sequenced from one sample in a study of shared clonotypes between healthy human individuals. Measured with immunoSEQ multiplex PCR; TCRdb has only the in-frame clones, and not every one. The repertoire holds roughly 2 million clones, with roughly 94% as singletons. The specimen was naive CD4+ T cells sorted from blood. Stated subset: CD45RA+ positively selected. All receptors derive from a young man in good health.

This rearrangement joins TRBV18 to TRBJ1-2; D is perhaps TRBD1 (6 bases). In germline, CDR1 is KGHSH, CDR2 LQKENI. Trimming took 2 bases from V and 3 from J, leaving 13 bases between them. CDR3 size: 15 residues. The CDR3 reads CASSPNRAQDYGYTF. The DNA of the CDR3 is TGTGCCAGCTCACCAAACAGGGCTCAAGACTATGGCTACACCTTC.

V usage is TRBV19 and J usage is TRBJ1-4; possible D gene TRBD1, 5 bases. V was trimmed by 8 bases and J by 4 bases, leaving 17 bases between them. In germline, CDR1 is LNHDA, CDR2 SQIVND (reference sequence). The length of the CDR3 is 15 residues. For the CDR3, the DNA is TGTGCCAGTGCTTCGGGGGAACCCAGTAATGAAAAACTGTTTTTT. Its protein is CASASGEPSNEKLFF.

This chain connects TRBV19 to TRBJ1-2, with 8 bases matching TRBD1. Germline CDR1 and CDR2: LNHDA and SQIVND (reference sequence). Trimming cost V 3 bases and J 8 bases; bases outside gene matches: 5. The CDR3 is 13 residues long. CDR3: CASSIDRGEGYTF. For the CDR3, the DNA is TGTGCCAGTAGTATCGACAGGGGAGAGGGCTACACCTTC.

The rearrangement uses TRBV2 and TRBJ2-5; D unclear. With 8 bases removed from V and 1 base from J, the gap between germline ends came to 2 bases. Germline CDR1 reads SNHLY; CDR2 reads FYNNEI. The CDR3 is 10 amino acids. CDR3 coding DNA: TGTGCCAGCCTCCAAGAGACCCAGTACTTC. As protein: CASLQETQYF.

This clone has just one count. The chain has TRBV27 and TRBJ2-5; 11 positions agree with TRBD2. The germline V gene encodes CDR1 MNHEY and CDR2 SMNVEV (reference sequence). CDR3 length: 17 amino acids. Trimming cost V 3 bases and J 4 bases; bases outside gene matches: 10. CDR3 region: CASSFTTSGIGRETQYF. The CDR3 DNA reads as TGTGCCAGCAGTTTCACGACTAGCGGGATTGGTCGAGAGACCCAGTACTTC.

J is TRBJ1-1 and V is TRBV10-1; D not resolved. V was pared by 1 base and J by 1 base, with 7 bases between. The CDR3 has 14 residues. CDR1 and CDR2 from the germline V gene are WNHNN and SYGVQD (reference sequence). In nucleotides, the CDR3 is TGCGCCAGCAGTGAGTTTTCAGAGAACACTGAAGCTTTCTTT. This translates into CASSEFSENTEAFF.

As regards this clone: Other DNA sequences of this sample code for an identical CDR3. The rearrangement links TRBV9 to TRBJ2-1, with 7 bases lining up with TRBD2. The CDR3 is made up of 15 amino acids. With 0 bases clipped from V and 2 bases from J, the junction kept 2 bases outside the gene matches. Germline V gene data show CDR1 as SGDLS and CDR2 as YYNGEE. The CDR3 DNA reads TGTGCCAGCAGCGTAGCGGGGGGAACCTACAATGAGCAGTTCTTC. Its protein product is CASSVAGGTYNEQFF.

For this clone: This CDR3 is also generated by other DNA sequences in the sample. The chain uses TRBV5-1 and TRBJ2-5, with D perhaps TRBD1 (5 bases). CDR3 length: 15 amino acids. Trimming stripped 0 bases from V and 2 bases from J, with 11 bases between. Germline CDR1 is SGHRS and CDR2 is YFSETQ. The CDR3 nucleotides are TGCGCCAGCAGCTTGGAGGGCCAGGGACAAGAGACCCAGTACTTC. Its translation is CASSLEGQGQETQYF.

In regard to this clone: In the same sample, other DNA sequences code for this CDR3. The chain employs TRBV7-9 and TRBJ2-2; the D gene is possibly TRBD2 (6 bases). V was clipped by 3 bases and J by 4 bases, with 6 bases between them. Germline CDR1 reads SEHNR; CDR2 reads FQNEAQ (reference sequence). This CDR3 comprises 13 residues. This CDR3 reads CASSLGGTGELFF. In DNA form, the CDR3 reads TGTGCCAGCAGCTTGGGGGGCACCGGGGAGCTGTTTTTT. Together with reference TRBV7-9 and TRBJ2-2, the CDR3 gives the full variable domain: DTGVSQNPRHKITKRGQNVTFRCDPISEHNRLYWYRQTLGQGPEFLTYFQNEAQLEKSRLLSDRFSAERPKGSFSTLEIQRTEQGDSAMYLCASSLGGTGELFFGEGSRLTVL.

The chain is built from TRBV10-3 and TRBJ2-5, with D perhaps matching TRBD1 or TRBD2 (5 bases each). Deletions cut 6 bases from V and 3 bases from J, with 23 bases between. CDR1 and CDR2 from the germline V gene are ENHRY and SYGVKD. The CDR3 runs to 17 residues. CDR3 coding DNA: TGTGCCATCAGCGAACCGGGCAGGGAGAAGTCCAAAGAGACCCAGTACTTC. Its protein is CAISEPGREKSKETQYF.

The chain joins TRBV5-1 to TRBJ2-1, with 9 bases that match TRBD2. The CDR3 has 16 amino acids. Trimming took 2 bases from V and 0 from J; bases not matched to a gene: 3. The V gene's germline CDR1 is SGHRS and CDR2 YFSETQ. The CDR3 DNA reads as TGCGCCAGCAGCTTACCTAGCGGGGACTCCTACAATGAGCAGTTCTTC. Translation: CASSLPSGDSYNEQFF. Combining the CDR3 with reference TRBV5-1 and TRBJ2-1 gives the whole variable domain KAGVTQTPRYLIKTRGQQVTLSCSPISGHRSVSWYQQTPGQGLQFLFEYFSETQRNKGNFPGRFSGRQFSNSRSEMNVSTLELGDSALYLCASSLPSGDSYNEQFFGPGTRLTVL.

The chain recombines TRBV9 with TRBJ2-6, with 12 bases fitting TRBD1. Germline trimming cut 3 bases from V and 2 bases from J; bases unmatched to any gene: 3. CDR3 size: 17 residues. Germline V gives CDR1 SGDLS, CDR2 YYNGEE. CDR3: CASSAWDRGPGANVLTF. As DNA, the CDR3 is TGTGCCAGCAGCGCTTGGGACAGGGGGCCTGGGGCCAACGTCCTGACTTTC.

The chain couples TRBV29-1 to TRBJ2-1; 7 nucleotides align to TRBD1. V was clipped by 6 bases and J by 6 bases; unmatched bases: 8. There are 13 residues in the CDR3. Germline V CDR1 and CDR2: SQVTM, ANQGSEA. In DNA form, the CDR3 reads TGCAGCGTGACGGGACAGCCGACCAATGAGCAGTTCTTC. It codes for CSVTGQPTNEQFF.

The V gene is TRBV2, the J gene TRBJ2-3, with TRBD1 identical over 8 bases. Germline CDR1 SNHLY, CDR2 FYNNEI. The CDR3 runs to 15 residues. J was trimmed by 1 base and V by 6 bases; bases with no gene match: 6. The CDR3 DNA sequence: TGTGCCAGCAGGTGGACAGGGCTTGGCACAGATACGCAGTATTTT. Protein product: CASRWTGLGTDTQYF.

The J gene is TRBJ2-3, the V gene TRBV6-1, with 7 nucleotides matching TRBD2. The CDR3 has 13 amino acids. Trimming cost V 5 bases and J 1 base; bases outside gene matches: 0. Germline V gives CDR1 MNHNS, CDR2 SASEGT. The CDR3 nucleotides read TGTGCCAGCAGTAGCGGGGGCACAGATACGCAGTATTTT. Its protein product is CASSSGGTDTQYF.

The chain has TRBV2 and TRBJ1-5; D might be TRBD1 (5 bases). CDR1 and CDR2 from the germline V gene are SNHLY and FYNNEI. The V gene lost 1 base and the J gene lost 2 bases, with 12 bases spanning the gap. CDR3 size: 16 residues. This CDR3 is CASSEEGGAGNQPQHF. CDR3 DNA: TGTGCCAGCAGTGAAGAGGGCGGGGCTGGCAATCAGCCCCAGCATTTT. The full variable domain, with the rest looked up from reference TRBV2 and TRBJ1-5, is EPEVTQTPSHQVTQMGQEVILRCVPISNHLYFYWYRQILGQKVEFLVSFYNNEISEKSEIFDDQFSVERPDGSNFTLKIRSTKLEDSAMYFCASSEEGGAGNQPQHFGDGTRLSIL.

The V call is TRBV30, the J call TRBJ1-2; D uncertain. V was shortened by 2 bases and J by 0 bases, with 10 bases between the two germline ends. The length of the CDR3 is 14 residues. CDR1 and CDR2 from the germline V gene are GTSNPN and SVGIG (reference sequence). The CDR3 loop is CAWSKWVTNYGYTF. The CDR3, as DNA: TGTGCCTGGAGTAAGTGGGTGACTAACTATGGCTACACCTTC.

The chain employs TRBV4-2 and TRBJ1-6, with D perhaps matching TRBD1 (6 bases). Germline V gene lookup returns CDR1 LGHNA and CDR2 YNFKEQ. Trimming shortened V by 0 bases and J by 2 bases, and 17 bases separated the two germline ends. The CDR3 is 19 amino acids. CDR3 bases: TGTGCCAGCAGCCAAGAATCTGGCAGGGGAAGAACCTATAATTCACCCCTCCACTTT. Translated, it gives CASSQESGRGRTYNSPLHF.

The chain combines TRBV6-1 with TRBJ1-1; weak D call: TRBD1 (6 bases). The V gene lost 7 bases and the J gene lost 3 bases, with 12 bases spanning the gap. The CDR3 totals 13 residues. The germline V gene encodes CDR1 MNHNS and CDR2 SASEGT. This CDR3 reads CASKQGLDTEAFF. CDR3 in DNA: TGTGCCAGCAAACAGGGCTTAGACACTGAAGCTTTCTTT.

The rearrangement uses TRBV28 and TRBJ2-7, with 9 bases identical to TRBD1. The CDR3 totals 15 residues. With V trimmed by 7 bases and J by 4 bases, 11 bases remained unmatched. From germline, CDR1 is MDHEN and CDR2 SYDVKM. Here the CDR3 reads CASITGGEGFYEQYF. For the CDR3, the DNA is TGTGCCAGCATAACAGGGGGCGAGGGTTTTTACGAGCAGTACTTC.